The clone carrying this T cell receptor beta chain was seen at least ten times. What it binds is not known. TCRdb re-called the reads through MiXCR, storing one row per CDR3 protein. The sample records hundreds of thousands of distinct CDR3 sequences, 33% being singletons. This record belongs to a study of T cell repertoires in cytomegalovirus infection. Overall study context: Well-studied HLA-B-restricted CMV epitopes were used in the study alongside recently identified HLA-C-restricted ones. Public TCR beta signatures were indicative of both CMV infection and a matching HLA type. General study results and limits: Ex vivo, HLA-C-restricted CMV-specific TCR beta clonotypes prevailed over the rest of the response. Using cumulative public TCR beta family frequency, the authors identified those who carried CMV together with the relevant HLA.

The ends were cut back, 1 base at V and 9 bases at J, with 20 bases in the middle. In germline, CDR1 is SGHTA, CDR2 FQGNSA. The CDR3 loop spans 16 amino acids. The sample consisted of cultured PBMCs, taken from culture after CMV antigen stimulation. The chain joins TRBV7-2 to TRBJ2-3; D unresolved. This receptor was identified in a human donor in good health (CMV status not recorded). Some clones in this sample may be carry-over from other donors' samples. CDR3 coding DNA: TGTGCCAGCAGCTTAGATGGCTACCACTCCCGCAGGACGCAGTATTTT. Translated: CASSLDGYHSRRTQYF.